This TCR beta chain is drawn from a study of control samples from healthy donors and cancer patients (dated by TCRdb to the early 2020s). About this clone: Which antigen it targets is not known. No base qualities exist here, and no much larger clone lies one base off it. Other DNA sequences of this sample code for an identical CDR3.

The protocol used for the library was the immunoSEQ multiplex PCR assay. Not all clones reach the TCRdb copy of this immuneACCESS table, which keeps in-frame sequences only. Checked studies attribute under half of the gap to unresolved V genes and leave the rest unexplained. This sample is represented by fewer than 500,000 clones; 90% of them were singletons. Of the sample, 5% to 8% is held by the ten largest clones. V is shortened by 1 base, J by 6 bases, and the region joining them spans 16 bases. From the cysteine up to the phenylalanine, the CDR3 has a length of 16 residues. Only the CDR3 region is kept as DNA, spanning 48 bases read in frame from base 1. CDR1 and CDR2 were assigned from the germline V gene as SNHLY and FYNNEI.

The sequence is built from TRBV2 and TRBJ1-5; the D segment could be TRBD1, given 6 matching bases. The TCR originated in a man between 35 and 55 years old with head and neck cancer. The sample taken for sequencing was PBMCs. CDR3 region: CASSEERQGRGQPQHF. At the DNA level, the sequence is TGTGCCAGCAGTGAAGAAAGGCAGGGGCGCGGTCAGCCCCAGCATTTT.